The TCR beta chain under discussion was sequenced for a study of Graves' ophthalmopathy and Graves' hyperthyroidism. Findings and limits, study-wide: In predicting ophthalmopathy progression, the model reached about 71% sensitivity and 72% to 85% specificity. Blood contained most expanded thyroid clonotypes exceeding 0.001 frequency.

This CDR3 contains 15 residues. V gave up 2 bases and J gave up 5 bases, with 13 bases separating them. Germline lookup yields CDR1 MGHRA and CDR2 YSYEKL. Moderate-to-severe activity, CAS ≥3, NOSPECS ≥4 and duration under 3 months were recorded for donors with ophthalmopathy. Notes on this clonotype: Antigen specificity is unknown.

Beta-chain TCR CDR3 regions were amplified from RNA transcripts. The workflow started with a first-round RT-PCR run with HTBI primers and then moved on to a second-round multiplex PCR. TCRdb called the multiplex PCR reads again in MiXCR, with one record for every CDR3 protein. The sample comprises 500,000 to 800,000 distinct CDR3 sequences, about two fifths of which are singletons, and around 3% rests with the top ten. The sequence came from an adult man with Graves' ophthalmopathy. Sequencing was carried out using peripheral blood. The rearrangement joins TRBV4-1 to TRBJ2-1; maybe TRBD1 (5 bases). The CDR3 spells CASSQQGRSDNEQFF. DNA of the CDR3: TGCGCCAGCAGCCAACAGGGAAGGTCCGACAATGAGCAGTTCTTC.